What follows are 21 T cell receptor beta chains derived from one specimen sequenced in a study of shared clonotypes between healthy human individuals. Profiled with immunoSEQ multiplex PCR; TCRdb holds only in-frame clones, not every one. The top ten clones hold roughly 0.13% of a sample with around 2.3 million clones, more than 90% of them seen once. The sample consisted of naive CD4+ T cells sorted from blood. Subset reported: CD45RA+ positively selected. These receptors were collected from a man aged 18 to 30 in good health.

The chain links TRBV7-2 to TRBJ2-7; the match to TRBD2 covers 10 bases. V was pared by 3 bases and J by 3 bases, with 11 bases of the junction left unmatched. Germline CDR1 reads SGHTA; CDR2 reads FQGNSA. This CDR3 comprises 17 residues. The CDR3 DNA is TGTGCCAGCAGCTTTAGAGTAGCGGGAGGATTTAACTACGAGCAGTACTTC. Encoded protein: CASSFRVAGGFNYEQYF.

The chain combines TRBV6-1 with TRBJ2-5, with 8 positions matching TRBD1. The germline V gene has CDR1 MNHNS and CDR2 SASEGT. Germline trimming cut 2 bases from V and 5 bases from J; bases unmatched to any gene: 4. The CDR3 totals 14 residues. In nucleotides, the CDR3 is TGTGCCAGCAGTGAACAGGGGGCGCATGAGACCCAGTACTTC. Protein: CASSEQGAHETQYF.

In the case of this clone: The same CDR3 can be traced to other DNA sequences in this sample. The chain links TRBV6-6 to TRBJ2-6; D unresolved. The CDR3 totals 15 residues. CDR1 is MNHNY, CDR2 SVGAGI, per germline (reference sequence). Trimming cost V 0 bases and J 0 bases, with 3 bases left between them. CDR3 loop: CASSYSSSGANVLTF. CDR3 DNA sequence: TGTGCCAGCAGTTACTCATCCTCTGGGGCCAACGTCCTGACTTTC.

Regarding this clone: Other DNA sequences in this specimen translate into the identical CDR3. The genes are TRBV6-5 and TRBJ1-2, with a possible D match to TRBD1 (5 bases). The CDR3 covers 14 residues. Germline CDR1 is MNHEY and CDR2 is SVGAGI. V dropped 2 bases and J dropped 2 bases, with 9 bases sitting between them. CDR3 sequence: CASSYGAGNYGYTF. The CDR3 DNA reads TGTGCCAGCAGTTACGGGGCGGGAAACTATGGCTACACCTTC.

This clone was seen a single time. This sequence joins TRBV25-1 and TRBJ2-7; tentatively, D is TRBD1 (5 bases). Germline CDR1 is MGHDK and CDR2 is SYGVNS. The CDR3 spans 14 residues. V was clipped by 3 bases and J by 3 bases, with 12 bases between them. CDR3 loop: CASSEAGKDYEQYF. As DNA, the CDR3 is TGTGCCAGCAGTGAGGCAGGGAAAGACTACGAGCAGTACTTC.

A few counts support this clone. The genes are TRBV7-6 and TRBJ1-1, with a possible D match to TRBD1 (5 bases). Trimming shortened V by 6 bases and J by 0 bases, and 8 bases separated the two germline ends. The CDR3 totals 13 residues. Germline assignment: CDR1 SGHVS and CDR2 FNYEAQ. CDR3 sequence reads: CASSEGVNTEAFF. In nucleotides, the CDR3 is TGTGCCAGCAGTGAAGGGGTGAACACTGAAGCTTTCTTT.

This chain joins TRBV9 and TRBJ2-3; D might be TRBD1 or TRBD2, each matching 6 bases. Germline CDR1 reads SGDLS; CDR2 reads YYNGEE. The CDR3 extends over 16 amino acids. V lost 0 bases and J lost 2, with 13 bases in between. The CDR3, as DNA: TGTGCCAGCAGCGTAGCGGCCGGGGGCAACACAGATACGCAGTATTTT. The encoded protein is CASSVAAGGNTDTQYF.

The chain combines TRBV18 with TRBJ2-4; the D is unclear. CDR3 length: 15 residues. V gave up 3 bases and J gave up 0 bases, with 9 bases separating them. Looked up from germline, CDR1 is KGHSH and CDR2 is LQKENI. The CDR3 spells CASSPARLAKNIQYF. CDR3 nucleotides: TGTGCCAGCTCACCGGCGCGGCTAGCCAAAAACATTCAGTACTTC.

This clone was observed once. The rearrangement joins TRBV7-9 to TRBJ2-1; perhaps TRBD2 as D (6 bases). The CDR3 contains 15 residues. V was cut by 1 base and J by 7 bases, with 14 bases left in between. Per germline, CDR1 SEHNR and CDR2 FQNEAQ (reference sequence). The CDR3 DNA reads TGTGCCAGCAGCTTAGTTTTTGGGGCGGGGAATGAGCAGTTCTTC. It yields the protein CASSLVFGAGNEQFF.

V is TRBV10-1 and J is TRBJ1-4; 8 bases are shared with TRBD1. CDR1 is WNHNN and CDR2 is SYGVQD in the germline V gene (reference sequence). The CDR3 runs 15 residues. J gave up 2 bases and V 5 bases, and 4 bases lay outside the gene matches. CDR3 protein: CASSPRQGTNEKLFF. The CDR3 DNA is TGCGCCAGCAGTCCGCGACAGGGGACTAATGAAAAACTGTTTTTT.

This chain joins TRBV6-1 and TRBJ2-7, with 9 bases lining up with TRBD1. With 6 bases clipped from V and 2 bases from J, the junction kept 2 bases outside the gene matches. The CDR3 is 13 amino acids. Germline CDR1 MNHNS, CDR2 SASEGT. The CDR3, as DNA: TGTGCCAGCAGGACAGGGGGTCCCTACGAGCAGTACTTC. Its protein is CASRTGGPYEQYF.

The CDR3 sequence: CASSLPWAFYEQYF. The DNA of the CDR3 is TGTGCCAGCAGCCTACCTTGGGCTTTCTACGAGCAGTACTTC. The genes are TRBV11-2 and TRBJ2-7; D not certain. Germline CDR1 is SGHAT and CDR2 is FQNNGV. Trimming pared 5 bases from V and 3 bases from J, leaving 14 bases between. CDR3 length equals 14 residues.

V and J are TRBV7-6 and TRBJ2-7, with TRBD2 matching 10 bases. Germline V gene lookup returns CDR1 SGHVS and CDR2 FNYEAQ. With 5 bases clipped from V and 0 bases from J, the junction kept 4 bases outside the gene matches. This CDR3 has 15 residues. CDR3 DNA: TGTGCCAGCAGCCCTAAGCGGGGGGGCTCCTACGAGCAGTACTTC. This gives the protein CASSPKRGGSYEQYF. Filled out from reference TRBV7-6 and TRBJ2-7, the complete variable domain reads GAGVSQSPRYKVTKRGQDVALRCDPISGHVSLYWYRQALGQGPEFLTYFNYEAQQDKSGLPNDRFSAERPEGSISTLTIQRTEQRDSAMYRCASSPKRGGSYEQYFGPGTRLTVT.

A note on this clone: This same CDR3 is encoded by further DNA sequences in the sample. CDR3 in DNA: TGTGCCAGCAGCTTACGGGCAGGGGATCAGCCCCAGCATTTT. Residues: CASSLRAGDQPQHF. This chain links TRBV7-2 with TRBJ1-5, with D tentatively TRBD1 (6 bases). The CDR3 runs 14 residues. V lost 2 bases and J 5 bases, leaving 10 bases between the germline ends. Germline V lookup: CDR1 SGHTA, CDR2 FQGNSA.

The CDR3 reads CASSPGTALRDEQFF. The CDR3, as DNA: TGTGCCAGCAGCCCCGGGACTGCTCTGCGGGATGAGCAGTTCTTC. The chain has TRBV7-6 and TRBJ2-1; perhaps TRBD2 as D (6 bases). The CDR3 is 15 residues long. Germline CDR1 is SGHVS and CDR2 is FNYEAQ. Trimming took off 5 bases at V and 8 bases at J, with 19 bases between the two ends. Using reference TRBV7-6 and TRBJ2-1 for the parts outside the CDR3, the full variable domain is GAGVSQSPRYKVTKRGQDVALRCDPISGHVSLYWYRQALGQGPEFLTYFNYEAQQDKSGLPNDRFSAERPEGSISTLTIQRTEQRDSAMYRCASSPGTALRDEQFFGPGTRLTVL.

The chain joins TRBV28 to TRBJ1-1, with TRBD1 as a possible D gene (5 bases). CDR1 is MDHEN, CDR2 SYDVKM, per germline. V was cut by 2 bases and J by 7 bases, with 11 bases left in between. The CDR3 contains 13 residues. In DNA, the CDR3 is TGTGCCAGCAGTTTAGCCCTCAGGGTTGAAGCTTTCTTT. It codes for CASSLALRVEAFF.

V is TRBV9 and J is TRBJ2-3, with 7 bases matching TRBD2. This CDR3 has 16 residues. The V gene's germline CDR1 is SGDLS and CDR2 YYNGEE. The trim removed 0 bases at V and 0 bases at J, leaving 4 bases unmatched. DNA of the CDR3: TGTGCCAGCAGCGTAGTTGGTAGCGGGAGCACAGATACGCAGTATTTT. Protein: CASSVVGSGSTDTQYF.

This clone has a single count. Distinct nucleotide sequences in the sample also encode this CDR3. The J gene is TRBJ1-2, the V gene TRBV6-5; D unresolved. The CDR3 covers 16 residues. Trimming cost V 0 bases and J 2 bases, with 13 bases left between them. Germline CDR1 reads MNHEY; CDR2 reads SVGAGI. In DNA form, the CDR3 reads TGTGCCAGCAGTTACTCGGTTTTGGCAGGCAACTATGGCTACACCTTC. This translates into CASSYSVLAGNYGYTF.

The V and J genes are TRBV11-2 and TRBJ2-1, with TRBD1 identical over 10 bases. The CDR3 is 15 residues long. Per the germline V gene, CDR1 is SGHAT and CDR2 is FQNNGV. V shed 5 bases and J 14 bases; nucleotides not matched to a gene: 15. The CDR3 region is CASSPRDRGVSFKFF. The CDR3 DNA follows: TGTGCCAGCAGCCCCCGGGACAGGGGAGTAAGTTTTAAGTTCTTC. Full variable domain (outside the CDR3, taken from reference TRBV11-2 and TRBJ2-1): EAGVAQSPRYKIIEKRQSVAFWCNPISGHATLYWYQQILGQGPKLLIQFQNNGVVDDSQLPKDRFSAERLKGVDSTLKIQPAKLEDSAVYLCASSPRDRGVSFKFFGPGTRLTVL.

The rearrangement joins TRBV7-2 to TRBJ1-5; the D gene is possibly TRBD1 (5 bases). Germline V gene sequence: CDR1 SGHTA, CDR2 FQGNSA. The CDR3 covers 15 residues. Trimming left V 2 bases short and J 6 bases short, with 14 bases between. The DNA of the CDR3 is TGTGCCAGCAGCTTAACGGGCCAGGGTGGTCAGCCCCAGCATTTT. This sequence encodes CASSLTGQGGQPQHF.

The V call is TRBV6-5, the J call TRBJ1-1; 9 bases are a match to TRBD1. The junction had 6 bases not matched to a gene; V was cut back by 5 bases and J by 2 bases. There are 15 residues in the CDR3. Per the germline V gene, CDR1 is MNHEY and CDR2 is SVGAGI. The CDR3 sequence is CASSGGTGINTEAFF. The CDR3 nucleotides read TGTGCCAGCAGTGGCGGGACAGGGATAAACACTGAAGCTTTCTTT.